The 14 T cell receptor beta chains given below trace back to one sample, sequenced in a study of blood T cells in healthy people across ages. Primers used in a second PCR of roughly 6 to 12 cycles were a sample-barcoded 5' primer and a J-beta primer mix. TCRdb reprocessed the 5' RACE reads via MiXCR and lists one record per CDR3 protein. The sample holds some 1,800,000 distinct CDR3 sequences, more than 35% seen once. The source material was blood. The origin of the receptors is a human donor in good health.

This clonotype has a handful of counts. This rearrangement joins TRBV11-2 to TRBJ2-3; tentative D call: TRBD2 (5 bases). Trimming cost V 1 base and J 6 bases, with 11 bases left between them. Germline V CDR1 and CDR2: SGHAT, FQNNGV. The CDR3 length is 14 residues. CDR3 residues: CASSLVSQRDTQYF. CDR3 sequence (DNA): TGTGCCAGCAGCTTAGTAAGCCAGCGGGATACGCAGTATTTT.

The chain combines TRBV7-2 with TRBJ2-1, with 10 bases identical to TRBD2. The CDR3 extends over 14 amino acids. Germline lookup yields CDR1 SGHTA and CDR2 FQGNSA. V lost 6 bases, J lost 7 bases, and 6 bases stayed unmatched. The CDR3 loop reads CASRSGGGRNEQFF. As DNA, the CDR3 is TGTGCCAGCAGGAGCGGGGGGGGAAGGAATGAGCAGTTCTTC.

The V and J genes are TRBV7-3 and TRBJ2-1, with 7 positions matching TRBD1. CDR1 SGHTA and CDR2 FQGTGA come from the germline V gene. The trim removed 4 bases at V and 7 bases at J, leaving 13 bases unmatched. The CDR3 loop spans 16 amino acids. CDR3 nucleotide sequence: TGTGCCAGCAGCTCAACGCGTCGTGACAGGGAAAATGAGCAGTTCTTC. It codes for CASSSTRRDRENEQFF.

This clonotype was detected only a few times. J is TRBJ2-7 and V is TRBV7-2; the D gene is possibly TRBD2 (6 bases). The V end was cut by 5 bases, the J end by 3 bases, with 14 bases between. Per germline, CDR1 SGHTA and CDR2 FQGNSA. This CDR3 is built from 14 residues. This CDR3 is CASSPGLIYYEQYF. DNA for the CDR3: TGTGCCAGCAGCCCGGGACTGATTTACTACGAGCAGTACTTC.

The chain has TRBV5-6 and TRBJ2-7, with D uncertain. This CDR3 has 14 amino acids. Trimming took off 0 bases at V and 3 bases at J, with 10 bases between the two ends. CDR1 and CDR2 from the germline V gene are SGHDT and YYEEEE. The CDR3 region is CASSLDRAFYEQYF. CDR3 DNA sequence: TGTGCCAGCAGCTTGGATCGTGCCTTCTACGAGCAGTACTTC.

This chain uses TRBV20-1 with TRBJ2-7; D could derive from TRBD1 or TRBD2 (6 bases each). The V end was cut by 5 bases, the J end by 0 bases, with 14 bases between. This CDR3 comprises 14 residues. Germline V gene data show CDR1 as DFQATT and CDR2 as SNEGSKA (reference sequence). This CDR3 reads CSAPKGGSSYEQYF. The CDR3 DNA reads TGCAGTGCTCCTAAGGGGGGTAGCTCCTACGAGCAGTACTTC.

To note about this clonotype: A much larger clone is a single base away; this may be a read error. The chain joins TRBV7-2 to TRBJ2-7; D gene unclear. Germline loops: CDR1 SGHTA, CDR2 FQGNSA. The CDR3 is made up of 14 amino acids. The CDR3 loop is CVSSPPGRSYEQYF. The DNA of the CDR3 is TGTGTCAGCAGCCCGCCGGGCCGCTCCTACGAGCAGTACTTC.

This clonotype was counted between two and nine times. The rearrangement links TRBV20-1 to TRBJ1-1; a weak D match, TRBD1 (6 bases). Trimming shortened V by 6 bases and J by 1 base, and 18 bases separated the two germline ends. The CDR3 consists of 15 residues. Germline V gives CDR1 DFQATT, CDR2 SNEGSKA (reference sequence). CDR3 nucleotides: TGCAGTGCCCCGGGGGCCCCACAGGGGAACACTGAAGCTTTCTTT. This gives the protein CSAPGAPQGNTEAFF.

This rearrangement joins TRBV7-8 to TRBJ2-2; TRBD2 matches 8 bases. Trimming removed 5 bases from V and 1 base from J; junction bases left unmatched: 3. Germline CDR1 is SGHVS and CDR2 is FQNEAQ. This CDR3 comprises 15 residues. CDR3 in amino acids: CASSRLAGNTGELFF. The DNA for the CDR3 is TGTGCCAGCAGCCGGCTAGCGGGGAACACCGGGGAGCTGTTTTTT.

CDR3 region: CASSPGASFEKLFF. DNA for the CDR3: TGTGCCAGCAGCCCCGGGGCCTCCTTTGAAAAACTGTTTTTT. The gene calls are TRBV5-6 and TRBJ1-4; possibly TRBD1 for D (5 bases). The CDR3 contains 14 residues. Trimming took off 4 bases at V and 7 bases at J, with 14 bases between the two ends. The germline V gene encodes CDR1 SGHDT and CDR2 YYEEEE.

Points on this clonotype: An end of the junction does not agree with germline; a read error may underlie this. The chain is built from TRBV4-2 and TRBJ2-3; 9 bases align to TRBD2. Germline CDR1 reads LGHNA; CDR2 reads YNFKEQ. This CDR3 spans 16 amino acids. The CDR3: CASSLLAGTLTDAQYF. For the CDR3, the DNA is TGTGCCAGCAGCCTCCTAGCGGGGACACTCACAGATGCGCAGTATTTT.

V and J are TRBV27 and TRBJ2-7; TRBD1 aligns across 10 bases. In germline, CDR1 is MNHEY, CDR2 SMNVEV (reference sequence). The trim removed 3 bases at V and 5 bases at J, leaving 4 bases unmatched. The CDR3 covers 14 residues. The CDR3 DNA reads TGTGCCAGCAGTTTTGGGACAGGGGTGGACGAGCAGTACTTC. It codes for CASSFGTGVDEQYF.

DNA for the CDR3: TGCGCCAGCAGCTTAGGGGAGACGGAGACCCAGTACTTC. The encoded protein is CASSLGETETQYF. This chain joins TRBV5-1 and TRBJ2-5; the D gene could be TRBD1 or TRBD2 (5 bases each). The germline V gene encodes CDR1 SGHRS and CDR2 YFSETQ. Deletions cut 2 bases from V and 5 bases from J, with 10 bases between. The CDR3 covers 13 residues.

The V gene is TRBV6-5, the J gene TRBJ1-5; no reliable D call. The CDR3 is 14 amino acids. The germline V and J ends were trimmed by 8 bases and 5 bases, with 16 bases remaining between them. Per germline, CDR1 MNHEY and CDR2 SVGAGI. Written as DNA, the CDR3 is TGTGCCAGCGCTCCAACATTTATGTATCAGCCCCAGCATTTT. As protein: CASAPTFMYQPQHF.